Listed below are T cell receptor beta chains from one sample, sequenced in a study of shared clonotypes between healthy human individuals. Sequencing was performed with immunoSEQ multiplex PCR; in TCRdb, only in-frame clones are kept and a portion is missing. The profile shows around 510,000 clones, around 80% of them singletons. Sequenced: PBMCs. Source of these receptors: a woman between 40 and 50 years old in good health. Some clones in this sample may be carry-over from other donors' samples. CDR3s include the opening cysteine and the closing phenylalanine or tryptophan. Each record gives: clone size, V gene, J gene, D gene, CDR3 DNA, CDR3 protein. The D gene is left open where the match is weak. Only some rows state a clone size, as once, few, many or a class for expanded clones.

size: few; V: TRBV29-1; J: TRBJ2-7; D: .; DNA: TGCAGCGTGGAGACAGGGAAGTCGCGGGAGAGATCCTACGAGCAGTACTTC; CDR3: CSVETGKSRERSYEQYF
size: few; V: TRBV12-5; J: TRBJ2-1; D: .; DNA: TGTGCTAGTGGTTTGAACCCGACTGGCGATGAGCAGTTCTTC; CDR3: CASGLNPTGDEQFF
size: .; V: TRBV11-2; J: TRBJ2-5; D: TRBD2; DNA: TGTGCCAGCAGCTTAGGCGCCGGGACTACCACTAACCAAGAGACCCAGTACTTC; CDR3: CASSLGAGTTTNQETQYF
size: few; V: TRBV18; J: TRBJ1-5; D: .; DNA: TGTGCCAGCTCACCTACAGATCTCTATAGCAATCAGCCCCAGCATTTT; CDR3: CASSPTDLYSNQPQHF
size: once; V: TRBV28; J: TRBJ2-7; D: TRBD1; DNA: TGTGCCAGCAGCGCCCCCGGGACAGGTACCTACGAGCAGTACTTC; CDR3: CASSAPGTGTYEQYF
size: once; V: TRBV6-6; J: TRBJ2-7; D: .; DNA: TGTGCCAGCAACCCCCCAGGGAGCGGCTACGAGCAGTACTTC; CDR3: CASNPPGSGYEQYF
size: .; V: TRBV7-9; J: TRBJ2-7; D: TRBD2; DNA: TGTGCCAGCAGCCCCGGACTAGCGTACTACGAGCAGTACTTC; CDR3: CASSPGLAYYEQYF
size: once; V: TRBV15; J: TRBJ2-1; D: .; DNA: TGTGCCACCAGCGGAAGGGCGGCGGGATACAATGAGCAGTTCTTC; CDR3: CATSGRAAGYNEQFF
size: .; V: TRBV5-1; J: TRBJ2-3; D: .; DNA: TGCGCCAGCAGCTTGGGAGTTAGCACAGATACGCAGTATTTT; CDR3: CASSLGVSTDTQYF
size: .; V: TRBV29-1; J: TRBJ2-2; D: .; DNA: TGCGGAACTAAGGCGGCTACTAACACCGGGGAGCTGTTTTTT; CDR3: CGTKAATNTGELFF
size: .; V: TRBV7-3; J: TRBJ2-3; D: TRBD2; DNA: TGTGCCAGCAGCTTAAACGGGGGGGCAGATACGCAGTATTTT; CDR3: CASSLNGGADTQYF
size: .; V: TRBV7-9; J: TRBJ1-2; D: TRBD1; DNA: TGTGCCAGCAGCTCATCTACGGACAGGCTCGGCGGCTACACCTTC; CDR3: CASSSSTDRLGGYTF
size: .; V: TRBV7-9; J: TRBJ2-3; D: .; DNA: TGTGCCAGCAGCTTAGGTAGCTTGGGACGGAGCACAGATACGCAGTATTTT; CDR3: CASSLGSLGRSTDTQYF
size: .; V: TRBV21-1; J: TRBJ1-5; D: .; DNA: TGTGCCAGCAGCAAAGCAGGACAGGGACTTGGGCCCCAGCATTTT; CDR3: CASSKAGQGLGPQHF
size: .; V: TRBV5-1; J: TRBJ2-3; D: TRBD2; DNA: TGCGCCAGCAGCCTCCTCGCCCCGCAGACTAGCGCTCGCACAGATACGCAGTATTTT; CDR3: CASSLLAPQTSARTDTQYF
size: .; V: TRBV30; J: TRBJ2-2; D: .; DNA: TGTGCCTGGGAGACCGGTGAGACCGGGGAGCTGTTTTTT; CDR3: CAWETGETGELFF
size: .; V: TRBV27; J: TRBJ2-2; D: TRBD2; DNA: TGTGCCAGCAGCGTAGCGGGAGGGGTCACCGGGGAGCTGTTTTTT; CDR3: CASSVAGGVTGELFF
size: .; V: TRBV5-1; J: TRBJ2-7; D: TRBD2; DNA: TGCGCCAGCAGCCCCCTGGGTAGCGGGAACCCCCACGAGCAGTACTTC; CDR3: CASSPLGSGNPHEQYF
size: .; V: TRBV28; J: TRBJ1-5; D: .; DNA: TGTGCCAGCAGTTCCCCATGGGGGGCGGGTCGTCAGCCCCAGCATTTT; CDR3: CASSSPWGAGRQPQHF
size: .; V: TRBV7-6; J: TRBJ2-1; D: TRBD2; DNA: TGTGCCAGCAGCCCAATGGGGCTAGCGGGAGAGGATGAGCAGTTCTTC; CDR3: CASSPMGLAGEDEQFF
size: .; V: TRBV29-1; J: TRBJ2-1; D: TRBD2; DNA: TGCAGCGTTGGGCAGCGGGAGTCTGGCAATGAGCAGTTCTTC; CDR3: CSVGQRESGNEQFF
size: .; V: TRBV11-1; J: TRBJ2-1; D: .; DNA: TGTGCCAGCAGCTTTGCCTACGGCAGGCACAATGAGCAGTTCTTC; CDR3: CASSFAYGRHNEQFF
size: once; V: TRBV18; J: TRBJ2-5; D: .; DNA: TGTGCCAGCTCAGGGACCGAAGAGACCCAGTACTTC; CDR3: CASSGTEETQYF
size: once; V: TRBV27; J: TRBJ2-3; D: TRBD2; DNA: TGTGCCAGCAGTTTCCCCTCTGCCCTAGCGGGAGTTGGTACGCAGTATTTT; CDR3: CASSFPSALAGVGTQYF
size: .; V: TRBV28; J: TRBJ1-1; D: .; DNA: TGTGCCAGCAGTTTACCCAACAGGTTCGCTGAAGCTTTCTTT; CDR3: CASSLPNRFAEAFF
size: .; V: TRBV7-3; J: TRBJ2-1; D: TRBD2; DNA: TGTGCCAGCAGCATCGGGACTAGCGGGCTAAGCTCCTACAATGAGCAGTTCTTC; CDR3: CASSIGTSGLSSYNEQFF
size: .; V: TRBV14; J: TRBJ2-5; D: TRBD2; DNA: TGTGCCAGCGGGGGGGTCCAAGAGACCCAGTACTTC; CDR3: CASGGVQETQYF
size: .; V: TRBV28; J: TRBJ1-4; D: .; DNA: TGTGCCAGCAGATCCTCCGGGACATCGACCGGTGAAAAACTGTTTTTT; CDR3: CASRSSGTSTGEKLFF
size: .; V: TRBV2; J: TRBJ2-3; D: .; DNA: TGTGCCAGCAGGGAGGGACAGACTAGCACAGATACGCAGTATTTT; CDR3: CASREGQTSTDTQYF
size: few; V: TRBV10-3; J: TRBJ2-3; D: .; DNA: TGTGCCATCAGTGAAGACCCAAACACAGATACGCAGTATTTT; CDR3: CAISEDPNTDTQYF
size: few; V: TRBV6-1; J: TRBJ2-3; D: TRBD1; DNA: TGTGCCAGCAGTGACCAACAGGGGGCGCGAGATACGCAGTATTTT; CDR3: CASSDQQGARDTQYF
size: .; V: TRBV28; J: TRBJ2-3; D: TRBD1; DNA: TGTGCCAGCAGCCCAGGACAGGGGGGAGTAGATACGCAGTATTTT; CDR3: CASSPGQGGVDTQYF
size: many; V: TRBV29-1; J: TRBJ2-5; D: .; DNA: TGCAGCGTTGGGTGGGGGGTTCAAGAGACCCAGTACTTC; CDR3: CSVGWGVQETQYF
size: .; V: TRBV28; J: TRBJ2-5; D: .; DNA: TGTGCCAGCAGCCGTAGGGGCGGGGAGGAAGAGACCCAGTACTTC; CDR3: CASSRRGGEEETQYF
size: few; V: TRBV5-6; J: TRBJ1-3; D: .; DNA: TGTGCCAGCAGCTTGGTTGGAAACACCATATATTTT; CDR3: CASSLVGNTIYF
size: .; V: TRBV6-4; J: TRBJ2-3; D: .; DNA: TGTGCCAGCAGTTACCAAGAGCGGGCCACAGATACGCAGTATTTT; CDR3: CASSYQERATDTQYF
size: .; V: TRBV27; J: TRBJ2-3; D: TRBD2; DNA: TGTGCCAGCAGTACGCACAGACTAGCGGCTAGCACAGATACGCAGTATTTT; CDR3: CASSTHRLAASTDTQYF
size: .; V: TRBV4-3; J: TRBJ2-6; D: .; DNA: TGCGCCAGCAGCCAACGCGGGGCCAGCTCTGGGGCCAACGTCCTGACTTTC; CDR3: CASSQRGASSGANVLTF
size: .; V: TRBV11-2; J: TRBJ2-3; D: .; DNA: TGTGCCAGCAGCTTGGTCGAGGGGACAGATACGCAGTATTTT; CDR3: CASSLVEGTDTQYF
size: .; V: TRBV27; J: TRBJ2-1; D: TRBD2; DNA: TGTGCCAGCAGCGACGGGGGGGAGCAGTTCTTC; CDR3: CASSDGGEQFF
size: once; V: TRBV6-5; J: TRBJ2-7; D: TRBD2; DNA: TGTGCCAGCAGAGCGACTAGCGGATCCTACGAGCAGTACTTC; CDR3: CASRATSGSYEQYF
size: many; V: TRBV4-1; J: TRBJ1-4; D: .; DNA: TGCGCCAGCAGCCAATGGCGTAATGAAAAACTGTTTTTT; CDR3: CASSQWRNEKLFF
size: .; V: TRBV2; J: TRBJ2-7; D: .; DNA: TGTGCCAGCAGTGAGTCACAGGGAGCCTACGAGCAGTACTTC; CDR3: CASSESQGAYEQYF